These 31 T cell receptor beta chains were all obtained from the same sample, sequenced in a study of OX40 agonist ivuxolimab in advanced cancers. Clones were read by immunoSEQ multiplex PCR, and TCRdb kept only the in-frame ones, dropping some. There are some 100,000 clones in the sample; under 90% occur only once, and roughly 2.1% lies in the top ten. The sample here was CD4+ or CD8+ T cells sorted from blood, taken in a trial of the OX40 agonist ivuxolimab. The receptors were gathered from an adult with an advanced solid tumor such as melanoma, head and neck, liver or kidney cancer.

CDR3 sequence (DNA): TGTGCCTGGAGGCCGCTCGGACCCCCCGTGGCGTACTTC. Protein product: CAWRPLGPPVAYF. The V gene is TRBV30, the J gene TRBJ2-7; D is ambiguous. This CDR3 is built from 13 residues. The germline gives CDR1 GTSNPN, CDR2 SVGIG (reference sequence). The germline V and J ends were trimmed by 3 bases and 12 bases, with 21 bases remaining between them.

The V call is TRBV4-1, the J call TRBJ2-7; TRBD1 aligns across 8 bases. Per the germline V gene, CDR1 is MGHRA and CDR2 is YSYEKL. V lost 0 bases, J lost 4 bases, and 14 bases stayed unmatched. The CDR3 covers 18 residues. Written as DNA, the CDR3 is TGCGCCAGCAGCCAAGAGTTAGTAAGACAGGGGAGCGGGTACGAGCAGTACTTC. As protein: CASSQELVRQGSGYEQYF.

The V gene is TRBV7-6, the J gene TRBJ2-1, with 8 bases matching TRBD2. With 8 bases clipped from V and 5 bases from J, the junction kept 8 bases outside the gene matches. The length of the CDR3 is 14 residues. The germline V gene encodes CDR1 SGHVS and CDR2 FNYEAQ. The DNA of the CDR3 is TGTGCCAGCGGTCTTTCAGCGGGAGACAATGAGCAGTTCTTC. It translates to CASGLSAGDNEQFF.

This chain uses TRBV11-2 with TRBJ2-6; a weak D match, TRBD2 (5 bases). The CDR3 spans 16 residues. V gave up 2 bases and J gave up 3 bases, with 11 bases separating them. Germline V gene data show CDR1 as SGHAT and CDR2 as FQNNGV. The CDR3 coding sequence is TGTGCCAGCAGCTTAACGGCGGGTGGTGGGGCCAACGTCCTGACTTTC. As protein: CASSLTAGGGANVLTF.

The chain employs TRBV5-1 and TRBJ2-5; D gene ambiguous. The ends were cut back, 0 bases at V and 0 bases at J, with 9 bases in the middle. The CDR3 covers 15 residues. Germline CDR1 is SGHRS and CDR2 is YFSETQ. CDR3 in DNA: TGCGCCAGCAGCTTGGTCGACTGGTACCAAGAGACCCAGTACTTC. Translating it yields CASSLVDWYQETQYF.

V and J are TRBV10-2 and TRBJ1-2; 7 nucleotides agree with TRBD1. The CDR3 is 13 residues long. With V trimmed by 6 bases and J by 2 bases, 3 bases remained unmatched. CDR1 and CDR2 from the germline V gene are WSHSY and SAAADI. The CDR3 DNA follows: TGCGCCAGCAGGGGGACAGTCAACTATGGCTACACCTTC. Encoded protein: CASRGTVNYGYTF.

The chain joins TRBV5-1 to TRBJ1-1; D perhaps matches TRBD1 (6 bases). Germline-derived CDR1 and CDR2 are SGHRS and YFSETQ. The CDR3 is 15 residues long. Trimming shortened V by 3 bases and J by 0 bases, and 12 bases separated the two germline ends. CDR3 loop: CASSSLQGLNTEAFF. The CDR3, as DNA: TGCGCCAGCAGCTCCCTTCAGGGGTTGAACACTGAAGCTTTCTTT.

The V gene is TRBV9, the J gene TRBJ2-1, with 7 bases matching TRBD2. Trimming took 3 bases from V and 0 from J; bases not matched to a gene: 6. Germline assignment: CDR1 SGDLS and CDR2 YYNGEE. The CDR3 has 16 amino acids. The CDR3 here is CASSAQLAGSYNEQFF. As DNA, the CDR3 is TGTGCCAGCAGCGCTCAATTAGCGGGCTCCTACAATGAGCAGTTCTTC.

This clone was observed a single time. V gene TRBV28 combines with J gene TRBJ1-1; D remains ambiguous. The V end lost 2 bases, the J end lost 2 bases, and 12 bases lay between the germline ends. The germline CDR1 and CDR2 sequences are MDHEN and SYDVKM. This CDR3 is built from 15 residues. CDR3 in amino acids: CASSLAREDNTEAFF. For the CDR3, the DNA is TGTGCCAGCAGTTTAGCACGGGAGGATAACACTGAAGCTTTCTTT. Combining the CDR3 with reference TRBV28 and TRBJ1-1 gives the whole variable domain DVKVTQSSRYLVKRTGEKVFLECVQDMDHENMFWYRQDPGLGLRLIYFSYDVKMKEKGDIPEGYSVSREKKERFSLILESASTNQTSMYLCASSLAREDNTEAFFGQGTRLTVV.

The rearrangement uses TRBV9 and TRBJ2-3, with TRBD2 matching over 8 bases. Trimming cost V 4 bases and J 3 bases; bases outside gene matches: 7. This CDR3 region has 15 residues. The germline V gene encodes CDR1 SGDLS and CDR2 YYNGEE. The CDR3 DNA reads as TGTGCCAGCAGCCCGAGCGGGAGTATGACAGATACGCAGTATTTT. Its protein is CASSPSGSMTDTQYF.

The CDR3 DNA is TGTGCCAGCAGCGACCAGACAGGGTCGACGTCGTATGGCTACACCTTC. Its translation is CASSDQTGSTSYGYTF. The chain couples TRBV5-4 to TRBJ1-2; 7 bases agree with TRBD1. This CDR3 contains 16 residues. The V gene end was trimmed by 4 bases and the J gene end by 5 bases; junction bases not matched to a gene: 14. Germline V gene lookup returns CDR1 SGHNT and CDR2 YYREEE (reference sequence).

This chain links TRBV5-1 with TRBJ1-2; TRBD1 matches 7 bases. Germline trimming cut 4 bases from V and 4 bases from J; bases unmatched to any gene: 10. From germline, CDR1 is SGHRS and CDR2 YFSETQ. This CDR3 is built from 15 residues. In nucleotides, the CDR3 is TGCGCCAGCAGCCAAGGGACAGTGGCCAGCTATGGCTACACCTTC. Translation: CASSQGTVASYGYTF.

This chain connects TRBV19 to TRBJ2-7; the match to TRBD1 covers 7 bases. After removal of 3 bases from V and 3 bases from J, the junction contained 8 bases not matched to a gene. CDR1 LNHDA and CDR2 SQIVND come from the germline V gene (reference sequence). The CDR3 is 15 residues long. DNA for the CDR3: TGTGCCAGTAGTATCGGAGGACAGGTTAGCTACGAGCAGTACTTC. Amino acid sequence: CASSIGGQVSYEQYF.

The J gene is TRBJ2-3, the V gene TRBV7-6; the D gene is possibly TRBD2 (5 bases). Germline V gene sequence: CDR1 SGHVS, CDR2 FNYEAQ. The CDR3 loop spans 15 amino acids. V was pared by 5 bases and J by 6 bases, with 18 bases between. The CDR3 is CASSPLVVFGDTQYF. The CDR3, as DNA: TGTGCCAGCAGCCCACTAGTTGTCTTCGGGGATACGCAGTATTTT.

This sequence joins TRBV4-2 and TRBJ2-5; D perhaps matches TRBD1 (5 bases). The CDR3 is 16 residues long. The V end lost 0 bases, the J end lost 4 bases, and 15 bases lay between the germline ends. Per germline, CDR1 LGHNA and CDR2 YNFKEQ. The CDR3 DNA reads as TGTGCCAGCAGCCAAGAGATCTTTGCAGGGCGAGAGACCCAGTACTTC. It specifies CASSQEIFAGRETQYF.

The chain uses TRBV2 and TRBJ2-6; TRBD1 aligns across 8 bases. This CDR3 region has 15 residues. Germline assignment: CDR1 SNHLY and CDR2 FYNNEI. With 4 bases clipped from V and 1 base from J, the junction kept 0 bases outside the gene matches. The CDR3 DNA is TGTGCCAGCAGTGGGGACAGGTCTGGGGCCAACGTCCTGACTTTC. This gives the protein CASSGDRSGANVLTF.

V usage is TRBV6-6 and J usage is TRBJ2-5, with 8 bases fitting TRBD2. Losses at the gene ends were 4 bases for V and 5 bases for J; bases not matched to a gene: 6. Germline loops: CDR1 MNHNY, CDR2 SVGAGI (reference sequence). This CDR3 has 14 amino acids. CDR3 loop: CASSSRTSRETQYF. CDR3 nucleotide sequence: TGTGCCAGCAGTTCCCGGACTAGCCGGGAGACCCAGTACTTC.

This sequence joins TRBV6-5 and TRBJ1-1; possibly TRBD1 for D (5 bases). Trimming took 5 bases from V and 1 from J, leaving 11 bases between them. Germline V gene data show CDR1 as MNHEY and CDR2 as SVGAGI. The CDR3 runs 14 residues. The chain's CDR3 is CASSRAGQNTEAFF. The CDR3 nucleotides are TGTGCCAGCAGTCGCGCCGGACAGAACACTGAAGCTTTCTTT.

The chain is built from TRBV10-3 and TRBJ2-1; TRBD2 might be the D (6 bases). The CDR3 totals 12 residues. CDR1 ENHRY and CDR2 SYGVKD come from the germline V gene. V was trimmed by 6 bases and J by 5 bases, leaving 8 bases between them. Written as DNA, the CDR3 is TGTGCCATCAGACAGCGGGACAATGAGCAGTTCTTC. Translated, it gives CAIRQRDNEQFF.

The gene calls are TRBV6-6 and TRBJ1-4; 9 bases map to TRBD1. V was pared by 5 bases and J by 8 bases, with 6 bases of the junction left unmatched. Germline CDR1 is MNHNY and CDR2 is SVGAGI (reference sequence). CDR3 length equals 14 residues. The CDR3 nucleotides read TGTGCCAGCAGTCTCGGGACAGGGTACGAAAAACTGTTTTTT. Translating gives CASSLGTGYEKLFF.

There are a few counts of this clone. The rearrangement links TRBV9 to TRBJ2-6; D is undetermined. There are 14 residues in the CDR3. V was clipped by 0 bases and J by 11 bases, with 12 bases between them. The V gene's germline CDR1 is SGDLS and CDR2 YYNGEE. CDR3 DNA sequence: TGTGCCAGCAGCGTAGTAGGCGCACACGACGTCCTGACTTTC. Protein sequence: CASSVVGAHDVLTF.

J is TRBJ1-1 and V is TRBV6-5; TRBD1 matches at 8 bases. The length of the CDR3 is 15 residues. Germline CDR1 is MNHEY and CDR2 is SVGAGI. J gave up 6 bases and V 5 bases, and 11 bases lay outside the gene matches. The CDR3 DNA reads TGTGCCAGCAGTCACCAGCAGGGGGCGAGGGCTGAAGCTTTCTTT. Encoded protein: CASSHQQGARAEAFF.

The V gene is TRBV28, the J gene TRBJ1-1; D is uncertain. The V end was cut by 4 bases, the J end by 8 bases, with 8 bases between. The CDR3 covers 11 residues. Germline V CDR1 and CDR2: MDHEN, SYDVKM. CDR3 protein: CASSSPIEAFF. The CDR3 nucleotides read TGTGCCAGCAGTTCCCCCATAGAAGCTTTCTTT.

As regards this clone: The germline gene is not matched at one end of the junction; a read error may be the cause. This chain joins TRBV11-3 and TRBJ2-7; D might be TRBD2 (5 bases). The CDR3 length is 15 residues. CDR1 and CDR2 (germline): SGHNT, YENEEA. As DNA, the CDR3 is TGTGCCAGCAGGTTAGGACCAGGAAGCGGCTACGAGCAGTACTTC. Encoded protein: CASRLGPGSGYEQYF.

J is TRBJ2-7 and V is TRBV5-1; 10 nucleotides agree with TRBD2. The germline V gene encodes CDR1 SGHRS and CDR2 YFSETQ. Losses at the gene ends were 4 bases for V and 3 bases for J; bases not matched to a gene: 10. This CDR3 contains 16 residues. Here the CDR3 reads CASSGETSGNFYEQYF. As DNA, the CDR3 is TGCGCCAGCAGCGGGGAAACTAGCGGGAATTTCTACGAGCAGTACTTC.

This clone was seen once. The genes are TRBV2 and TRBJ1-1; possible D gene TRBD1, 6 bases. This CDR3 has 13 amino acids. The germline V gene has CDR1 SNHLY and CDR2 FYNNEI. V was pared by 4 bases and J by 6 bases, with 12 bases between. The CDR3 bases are TGTGCCAGCAGTGCCCGAGGGGGGGCTGAAGCTTTCTTT. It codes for CASSARGGAEAFF.

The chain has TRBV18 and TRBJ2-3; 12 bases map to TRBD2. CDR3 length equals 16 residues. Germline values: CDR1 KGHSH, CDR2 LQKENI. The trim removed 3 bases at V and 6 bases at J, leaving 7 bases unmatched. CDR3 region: CASSPLAGGPSDTQYF. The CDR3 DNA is TGTGCCAGCTCACCGCTAGCGGGAGGGCCAAGTGATACGCAGTATTTT.

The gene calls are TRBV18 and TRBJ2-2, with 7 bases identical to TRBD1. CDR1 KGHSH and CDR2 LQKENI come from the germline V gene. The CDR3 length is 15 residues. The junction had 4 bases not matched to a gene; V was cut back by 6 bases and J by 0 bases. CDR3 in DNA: TGTGCCAGCTCTCCCGGGACAGCGAACACCGGGGAGCTGTTTTTT. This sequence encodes CASSPGTANTGELFF.

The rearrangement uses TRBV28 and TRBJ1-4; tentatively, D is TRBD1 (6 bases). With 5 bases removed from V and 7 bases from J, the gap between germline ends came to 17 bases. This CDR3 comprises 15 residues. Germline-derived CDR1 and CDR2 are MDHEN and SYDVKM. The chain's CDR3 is CASSTSLGGREKLFF. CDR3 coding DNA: TGTGCCAGCAGTACGTCCTTGGGGGGGCGTGAAAAACTGTTTTTT.

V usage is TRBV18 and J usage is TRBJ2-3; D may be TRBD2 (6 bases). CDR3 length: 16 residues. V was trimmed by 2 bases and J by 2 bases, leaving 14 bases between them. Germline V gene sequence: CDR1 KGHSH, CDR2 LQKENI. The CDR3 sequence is CASSPGGTYDTDTQYF. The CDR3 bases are TGTGCCAGCTCACCAGGTGGGACTTATGACACAGATACGCAGTATTTT.

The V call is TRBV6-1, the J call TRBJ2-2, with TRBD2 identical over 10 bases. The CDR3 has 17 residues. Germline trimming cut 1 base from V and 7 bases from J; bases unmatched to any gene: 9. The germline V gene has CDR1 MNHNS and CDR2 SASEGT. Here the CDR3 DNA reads TGTGCCAGCAGTGAAGACACTAGCGGGGCGGGAGGCGGGGAGCTGTTTTTT. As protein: CASSEDTSGAGGGELFF.